These T cell receptor beta chains were read from a single sample in a study of cytomegalovirus exposure and HLA in healthy donors. Only in-frame clones appear in the TCRdb table, and some are missing; sequencing was by immunoSEQ multiplex PCR. Its clone listing holds approximately 96,000 clones. The sample was PBMCs. These receptors all come from a girl between 10 and 17 years old in good health and CMV-seropositive. Each CDR3 is given without its conserved first and last residue. The order of the fields is J gene, V gene, CDR3 protein.

TRBJ2-3 | TRBV4-3 | ASSPIRPGQGPDTQY
TRBJ1-4 | TRBV27 | ASSFEGPGNEKLF
TRBJ1-1 | TRBV19 | ASSIVQGGTEAF
TRBJ1-4 | TRBV7-9 | ASSLARGRDEKLF
TRBJ1-1 | TRBV5-6 | ASSPGGNTEAF
TRBJ2-7 | TRBV4-3 | ASSQDGFSGTEYEQY
TRBJ1-5 | TRBV5-6 | ASSLFAGQPQH
TRBJ1-1 | TRBV25-1 | ASSELRENTEAF
TRBJ2-3 | TRBV11-2 | ASRSGTADTQY
TRBJ2-3 | TRBV7-6 | ASSWTSGADTQY
TRBJ2-5 | TRBV5-5 | ASSFLAGGQETQY
TRBJ2-6 | TRBV19 | ASNPDGYSGANVLT
TRBJ1-2 | TRBV29-1 | SAHTRVAKTGYT
TRBJ1-5 | TRBV28 | ASSLRREVEPQH
TRBJ1-2 | TRBV5-1 | ASSPGGSNYGYT
TRBJ1-6 | TRBV7-9 | ASSLPGQNNSPLH
TRBJ2-5 | TRBV11-1 | ASSLPQGETQY
TRBJ1-1 | TRBV19 | ASEDSEAF